This TCR beta chain was captured by sequencing in a study of technical replicates of blood from a handful of donors. The method was immunoSEQ multiplex PCR; TCRdb's version includes in-frame clones alone and lacks a portion of them. The sample consists of tens of thousands of clones, approximately 92% of them appearing once. Trimming removed 2 bases from V and 8 bases from J, with 16 bases in between. Germline CDR1 and CDR2: SEHNR and FQNEAQ (reference sequence). CDR3 length: 15 amino acids. Sequencing was performed on T cells isolated from PBMCs. J is TRBJ2-1 and V is TRBV7-9; no clear D gene. The receptor's source is a human donor in good health. CDR3 DNA sequence: TGTGCCAGCAGCTTAAGCCAGAACAGCATCGATGAGCAGTTCTTC. It translates to CASSLSQNSIDEQFF.